These 19 T cell receptor beta chains share one sample of origin, sequenced in a study of cytomegalovirus exposure and HLA in healthy donors. Primers included in the PCR were 60 Vbeta and 13 Jbeta primers. Sequencing was performed with immunoSEQ multiplex PCR; in TCRdb, only in-frame clones are kept and a portion is missing. The table includes roughly 290,000 clones, 75% to 90% detected once. The sequenced sample consisted of PBMCs. The receptor source for this set is a girl aged 2 to 10 in good health and CMV-seronegative.

This chain links TRBV4-1 with TRBJ2-7; possibly TRBD2 for D (5 bases). CDR3 length equals 15 residues. Trimming left V 4 bases short and J 4 bases short, with 17 bases between. Looked up from germline, CDR1 is MGHRA and CDR2 is YSYEKL. CDR3 in DNA: TGCGCCAGCAGCCCCGCCCCGGTCGGGGATTACGAGCAGTACTTC. Translated, it gives CASSPAPVGDYEQYF.

In this sample, this clone turned up once. This same CDR3 is encoded by further DNA sequences in the sample. V gene TRBV7-9 combines with J gene TRBJ1-5; unclear D gene. The CDR3 contains 12 residues. V shed 0 bases and J shed 10 bases, with 7 bases lying between them. CDR1 and CDR2 (germline): SEHNR, FQNEAQ (reference sequence). The CDR3 is CASSLAGGPQHF. For the CDR3, the DNA is TGTGCCAGCAGCTTAGCGGGAGGCCCCCAGCATTTT. Full variable domain (outside the CDR3, taken from reference TRBV7-9 and TRBJ1-5): DTGVSQNPRHKITKRGQNVTFRCDPISEHNRLYWYRQTLGQGPEFLTYFQNEAQLEKSRLLSDRFSAERPKGSFSTLEIQRTEQGDSAMYLCASSLAGGPQHFGDGTRLSIL.

The chain employs TRBV7-9 and TRBJ1-2; D gene unclear. Germline lookup yields CDR1 SEHNR and CDR2 FQNEAQ (reference sequence). Trimming took 2 bases from V and 2 from J, leaving 12 bases between them. The CDR3 loop spans 15 amino acids. The CDR3 nucleotides read TGTGCCAGCAGCTTATATTCGGGAGACAACTATGGCTACACCTTC. Its translation: CASSLYSGDNYGYTF.

V and J are TRBV2 and TRBJ2-1; 8 bases are a match to TRBD2. The ends lost 4 bases at V and 15 bases at J; junction bases unmatched: 5. The germline V gene encodes CDR1 SNHLY and CDR2 FYNNEI. This CDR3 spans 11 amino acids. This CDR3 reads CASSVGLVMFF. CDR3 nucleotide sequence: TGTGCCAGCAGTGTGGGACTAGTCATGTTCTTC.

The gene calls are TRBV4-2 and TRBJ2-3; possibly TRBD1 for D (5 bases). The ends were cut back, 2 bases at V and 4 bases at J, with 7 bases in the middle. The CDR3 spans 13 residues. CDR1 is LGHNA, CDR2 YNFKEQ, per germline. The CDR3, as DNA: TGTGCCAGCAGCCAACAAGGGGCAGATACGCAGTATTTT. Its translation: CASSQQGADTQYF.

V usage is TRBV18 and J usage is TRBJ2-7; the match to TRBD1 covers 7 bases. Unmatched junction bases numbered 8, after V lost 3 bases and J lost 0 bases. The CDR3 has 16 residues. CDR1 is KGHSH, CDR2 LQKENI, per germline. The CDR3 region has the DNA TGTGCCAGCTCACCGATTATAGGGGGCTCCTCCTACGAGCAGTACTTC. Residues: CASSPIIGGSSYEQYF.

The V call is TRBV7-8, the J call TRBJ1-6, with a possible D match to TRBD1 (6 bases). Germline CDR1 SGHVS, CDR2 FQNEAQ. V gave up 1 base and J gave up 7 bases, with 11 bases separating them. The CDR3 totals 15 residues. The CDR3 reads CASSLEDRFNSPLHF. DNA for the CDR3: TGTGCCAGCAGCTTAGAAGACAGGTTCAATTCACCCCTCCACTTT.

This clone was counted only a few times. The CDR3 DNA sequence: TGTGCCACCAGCAGAGCTCGGTGGTTGAACAGCAAGAATCAGCCCCAGCATTTT. Amino acids: CATSRARWLNSKNQPQHF. The rearrangement uses TRBV15 and TRBJ1-5, with no clear D. Deletions cut 1 base from V and 4 bases from J, with 20 bases between. Germline-derived CDR1 and CDR2 are LNHNV and YYDKDF (reference sequence). The CDR3 spans 18 residues. Based on the CDR3 plus reference TRBV15 and TRBJ1-5, the full variable domain is DAMVIQNPRYQVTQFGKPVTLSCSQTLNHNVMYWYQQKSSQAPKLLFHYYDKDFNNEADTPDNFQSRRPNTSFCFLDIRSPGLGDTAMYLCATSRARWLNSKNQPQHFGDGTRLSIL.

The chain combines TRBV11-2 with TRBJ2-7; a possible D gene is TRBD1 (5 bases). The length of the CDR3 is 14 residues. V was cut by 5 bases and J by 0 bases, with 11 bases left in between. From germline, CDR1 is SGHAT and CDR2 FQNNGV. The CDR3 DNA follows: TGTGCCAGCAGCCCCGCAGGGCTCTCCTACGAGCAGTACTTC. As protein: CASSPAGLSYEQYF.

J is TRBJ1-4 and V is TRBV6-1; D ambiguous. Looked up from germline, CDR1 is MNHNS and CDR2 is SASEGT. CDR3 length equals 15 residues. The V gene lost 1 base and the J gene lost 7 bases, with 13 bases spanning the gap. Written as DNA, the CDR3 is TGTGCCAGCAGTGAAGGGTCAAGGGAGAGTGAAAAACTGTTTTTT. The encoded protein is CASSEGSRESEKLFF.

Details on this clone: Other DNA sequences in this specimen translate into the identical CDR3. The chain couples TRBV6-4 to TRBJ2-3; 10 bases align to TRBD2. Germline CDR1 is MRHNA and CDR2 is SNTAGT. The CDR3 covers 15 residues. The trim removed 3 bases at V and 1 base at J, leaving 1 base unmatched. The CDR3 DNA reads TGTGCCAGCAGTGAAACTAGCGGGGGCACAGATACGCAGTATTTT. It codes for CASSETSGGTDTQYF.

The chain employs TRBV30 and TRBJ2-1; the match to TRBD2 covers 14 bases. CDR1 is GTSNPN, CDR2 SVGIG, per germline (reference sequence). V gave up 2 bases and J gave up 7 bases; unmatched junction bases: 7. The CDR3 runs to 16 residues. CDR3 sequence (DNA): TGTGCCTGGAGTATGGGACTAGCGGGGGCCCTTAATGAGCAGTTCTTC. Amino acids: CAWSMGLAGALNEQFF.

This clone was counted between two and nine times. V and J are TRBV7-6 and TRBJ2-5; 8 nucleotides align to TRBD2. CDR3 size: 19 residues. Germline CDR1 and CDR2: SGHVS and FNYEAQ. The trim removed 2 bases at V and 5 bases at J, leaving 19 bases unmatched. The CDR3 is CASSLRPGGVTWGGETQYF. CDR3 nucleotides: TGTGCCAGCAGCTTACGCCCGGGAGGGGTAACGTGGGGCGGGGAGACCCAGTACTTC.

This chain links TRBV27 with TRBJ2-1, with TRBD2 matching over 7 bases. CDR1 is MNHEY and CDR2 is SMNVEV in the germline V gene (reference sequence). The CDR3 has 16 amino acids. Trimming cost V 5 bases and J 9 bases; bases outside gene matches: 16. The CDR3 sequence: CASSRLPRTSKLEQFF. Here the CDR3 DNA reads TGTGCCAGCAGTCGATTACCAAGGACTAGTAAGCTTGAGCAGTTCTTC.

This clone was observed a few times. CDR3 protein: CASSPFDSGGQETQYF. CDR3 nucleotides: TGTGCCAGCAGCCCTTTTGACAGCGGGGGACAAGAGACCCAGTACTTC. J is TRBJ2-5 and V is TRBV7-9, with TRBD2 matching over 8 bases. Germline CDR1 reads SEHNR; CDR2 reads FQNEAQ (reference sequence). Trimming at V came to 5 bases and at J to 2 bases, leaving 10 bases not matched to a gene. The length of the CDR3 is 16 residues.

J is TRBJ2-5 and V is TRBV6-5, with 11 bases lining up with TRBD1. The germline V gene encodes CDR1 MNHEY and CDR2 SVGAGI. This CDR3 has 13 amino acids. After removal of 7 bases from V and 5 bases from J, the junction contained 3 bases not matched to a gene. The CDR3 region is CASNGQGAETQYF. The CDR3 DNA sequence: TGTGCCAGCAATGGACAGGGGGCCGAGACCCAGTACTTC.

This clone was seen once. V is TRBV28 and J is TRBJ1-2; 7 bases align to TRBD1. Germline trimming cut 7 bases from V and 8 bases from J; bases unmatched to any gene: 13. The CDR3 extends over 14 amino acids. Looked up from germline, CDR1 is MDHEN and CDR2 is SYDVKM. In DNA form, the CDR3 reads TGTGCCAGCAAGTTTCAGGGGGGAAAGGGGGGCTACACCTTC. Its translation: CASKFQGGKGGYTF.

This clone was observed a few times. CDR3 in DNA: TGTGCCAGCAGCATAGTTGACAGGGGAACCTACGAGCAGTACTTC. It translates to CASSIVDRGTYEQYF. The rearrangement links TRBV5-6 to TRBJ2-7, with 8 positions matching TRBD1. The CDR3 totals 15 residues. CDR1 is SGHDT and CDR2 is YYEEEE in the germline V gene. V trimming: 4 bases; J trimming: 2 bases; junction bases outside the gene matches: 8.

The gene calls are TRBV5-6 and TRBJ2-5; the match to TRBD1 covers 7 bases. The J call may be in error: the DNA end matches TRBJ2-7 better. Germline assignment: CDR1 SGHDT and CDR2 YYEEEE. The CDR3 runs to 13 residues. The CDR3 region is CASSIDRAYEQYF. The CDR3 bases are TGTGCCAGCAGCATCGACAGGGCCTACGAGCAGTACTTC.